This TCR beta chain was identified during a study of blood T cell repertoires in COVID-19. Study-level background: PBMCs, B-cell-depleted T cells, or T cells were the source of the cDNA or gDNA that made up the material.

Authors' analysis steps: Amplification from reference gene primers served as the basis for estimated nucleated cell counts. Only in-frame clones appear in the TCRdb table, and some are missing; sequencing was by immunoSEQ multiplex PCR. The V and J calls and clone size were taken over from that table, and D and trimming were inferred from the DNA. The sample yields 200,000 to 250,000 clones, approximately 80% seen once. Participant-reported clinical history was the basis for cohort assignment. Before being deemed recovered, Cohort 3 donors had two negative PCRs, clearance, or symptom resolution. V dropped 3 bases and J dropped 2 bases, with 9 bases sitting between them. Germline CDR1 is KGHSH and CDR2 is LQKENI. The CDR3 length is 14 residues.

The sequencing input was PBMCs or T cells enriched from blood (not recorded which). The origin of this receptor is a man between 60 and 75 years old who had recovered from COVID-19. The genes are TRBV18 and TRBJ2-3; D may be TRBD1 (6 bases). In nucleotides, the CDR3 is TGTGCCAGCTCACCCACAGGGATCACAGATACGCAGTATTTT. It translates to CASSPTGITDTQYF.